The present TCR beta chain was sequenced within a study of lymphopenia after photon versus proton radiotherapy (dated by TCRdb to between 2019 and 2020). Study-level background: In patients with gastrointestinal tumors who developed high-grade lymphopenia, the study compared the immunological effects of photon radiation therapy with those of proton radiation therapy. The cohort comprised 20 patients with gastrointestinal tumors who received either photon or proton therapy and then developed lymphopenia. The study was designed to characterize how the impact on the immune system differs between the two radiation modalities.

The library was obtained by the immunoSEQ multiplex PCR assay. Alongside multiparametric flow cytometry, deep sequencing of rearranged TCR beta loci was used to profile the T cell repertoires. TCRdb took over this immuneACCESS table, retaining in-frame rearrangements with V and J assigned. Such tables are incomplete; in checked studies, under half of the missing clones stem from an unresolved V gene, and the remainder is unexplained. The sample profile shows 25,000 to 30,000 clones; 87% of them were found once. Jointly, the top ten make up approximately 50% of the sample. Regarding this clone: What antigen it recognizes has not been identified. No clone much larger than this one lies a single base away; base qualities are absent.

The full study reports these points: Once the lymphocyte count had reached its nadir, the repertoires of photon-treated patients showed oligoclonal expansion, particularly of CD8+ Temra cells, and this expansion drove the decline in diversity. Among patients across the cohort who died, overall survival time showed an inverse correlation with a larger post-nadir drop in TCR diversity. Proton-treated patients stayed relatively stable during treatment, while photon-treated patients lost naive T cells and TCR diversity and gained effector/memory populations. The survival association was assessed only in patients who died, and better survival with proton therapy was presented by the authors as a possibility rather than a demonstrated result.

At the junction V is shortened by 2 bases and J by 12 bases; bases outside the gene matches: 4. The CDR3 starts with the cysteine, ends with the phenylalanine, and has 12 residues. Just CDR3 DNA is preserved here, 36 bases in frame from base 1. As encoded in the germline V gene (reference sequence), CDR1 is MNHNY while CDR2 is SVGAGI. The sequence joins TRBV6-6 to TRBJ2-1; 7 central bases correspond to TRBD1. The specimen comprised peripheral blood, sampled from a patient treated with proton-based radiotherapy. The origin of this receptor is a woman aged 55-70 years with cholangiocarcinoma. Some clones in this sample may be carry-over from other donors' samples. In nucleotides, the sequence is TGTGCCAGCAGTTACCAGGGGGACGGGCAGTTCTTC. This codes for CASSYQGDGQFF.